This paragraph reports one T cell receptor (beta chain). Antigen unknown. Reverse transcription of all isolated RNA meant that expressed TCRB transcripts were sequenced. Method: immunoSEQ multiplex PCR; TCRdb's copy keeps in-frame clones and lacks some. The repertoire includes over 300,000 clones, about a tenth of them detected once, and 0.95% to 1.1% sits in the top ten. This entry comes from a study of beta chain features in type 1 diabetes. The V gene lost 5 bases and the J gene lost 7 bases, with 15 bases spanning the gap. CDR3 length: 14 amino acids. Germline values: CDR1 SEHNR, CDR2 FQNEAQ (reference sequence). In total, each donor contributed a single heparinised blood draw that averaged around 120 mL. Study-wide findings and caveats: Shortening that was moderate but significant affected the TCRB CDR3s of Type 1 diabetes patients in all four CD4+ subsets.

Sequenced input: central memory CD4+ T cells from blood. The V call is TRBV7-9, the J call TRBJ2-1, with D perhaps matching TRBD1 (6 bases). The TCR was taken from a man aged 25 to 40 with type 1 diabetes. DNA of the CDR3: TGTGCCAGCAGCCGTGAAACAGGGAAAAATGAGCAGTTCTTC. It specifies CASSRETGKNEQFF.